Here is one T cell receptor (beta chain) with its context. The sample originates from a study of blood T cell repertoires in COVID-19. Study-wide context: Sites across the United States, Italy and Spain contributed samples from acute and convalescent COVID-19. T cells, B-cell-depleted T cells, or PBMCs supplied cDNA or gDNA.

Original analysis: By means of reference gene primer amplification, nucleated cell counts were estimated. TCRdb's table, derived via immunoSEQ multiplex PCR, lists solely in-frame clones and lacks some. That table gives V, J and clone size, and the DNA gave D and trimming. This table holds tens of thousands of clones, approximately 80% found once. CDR3 length: 17 amino acids. The ends were cut back, 1 base at V and 0 bases at J, with 12 bases in the middle. Germline V gene sequence: CDR1 SGHAT, CDR2 FQNNGV. The TCR was taken from a man aged 65 to 79 with acute or convalescent COVID-19. The specimen was peripheral blood. The chain recombines TRBV11-2 with TRBJ2-2; D ambiguous. Here the CDR3 reads CASSLGLDRSNTGELFF. CDR3 sequence (DNA): TGTGCCAGCAGCTTAGGCCTAGATAGGTCGAACACCGGGGAGCTGTTTTTT.